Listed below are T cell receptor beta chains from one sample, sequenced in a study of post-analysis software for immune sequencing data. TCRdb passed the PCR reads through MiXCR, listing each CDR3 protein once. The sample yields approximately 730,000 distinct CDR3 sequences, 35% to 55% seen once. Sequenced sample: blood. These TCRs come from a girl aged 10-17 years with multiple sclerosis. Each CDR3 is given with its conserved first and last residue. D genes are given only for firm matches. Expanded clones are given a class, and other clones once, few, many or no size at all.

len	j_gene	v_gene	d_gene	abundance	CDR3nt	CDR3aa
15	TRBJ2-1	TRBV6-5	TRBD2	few	TGTGCCAGCAGTTACGTAACTAGCGGGAGTCGGGAGCAGTTCTTC	CASSYVTSGSREQFF
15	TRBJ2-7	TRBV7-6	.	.	TGTGCCAGCAGCTTCCCGGGACGAAGACCCAACGAGCAGTACTTC	CASSFPGRRPNEQYF
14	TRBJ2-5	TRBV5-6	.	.	TGTGCCAGCAGCTCAGGAGGGGTCGGGGAGACCCAGTACTTC	CASSSGGVGETQYF
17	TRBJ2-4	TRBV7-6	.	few	TGTGCCAGCAGCCTTTACCCTCAGGGAGTGAGGTCGAACATTCAGTACTTC	CASSLYPQGVRSNIQYF
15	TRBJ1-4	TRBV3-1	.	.	TGTGCCAGCAGCCAAGATCCAGGGCCGGTTGAAAAACTGTTTTTT	CASSQDPGPVEKLFF
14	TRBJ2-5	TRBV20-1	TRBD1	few	TGCAGTGCGACCGGGACAGCGTACCAAGAGACCCAGTACTTC	CSATGTAYQETQYF
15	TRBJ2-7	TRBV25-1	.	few	TGTGCCAGCAGTGAATTGACCGGGACTTCCTACGAGCAGTACTTC	CASSELTGTSYEQYF
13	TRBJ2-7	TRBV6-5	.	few	TGTGCCAGCCCCCGGACAGAATCCTACGAGCAGTACTTC	CASPRTESYEQYF
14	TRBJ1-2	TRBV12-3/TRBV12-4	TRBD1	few	TGTGCCAGCAGGCGCCAGGGGGACTGGGATGGCTACACCTTC	CASRRQGDWDGYTF
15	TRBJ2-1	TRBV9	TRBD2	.	TGTGCCAGCACCCGAGCGGGAGGGCCTAGAAATGAGCAGTTCTTC	CASTRAGGPRNEQFF
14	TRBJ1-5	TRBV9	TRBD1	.	TGTGCCAGCAGCGCAGGGGGGGACGATCAGCCCCAGCATTTT	CASSAGGDDQPQHF
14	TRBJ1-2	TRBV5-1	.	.	TGCGCCAGCAGCTTGGTGGCAGAGTCGGACGGCTACACCTTC	CASSLVAESDGYTF
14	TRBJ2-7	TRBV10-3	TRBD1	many	TGTGCCATCAGGCCTACAGGGGACCCTGGTGAGCAGTACTTC	CAIRPTGDPGEQYF
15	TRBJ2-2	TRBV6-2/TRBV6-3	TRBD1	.	TGTGCCAGCAGCCTGACAGGGGCAGGCACCGGGGAGCTGTTTTTT	CASSLTGAGTGELFF
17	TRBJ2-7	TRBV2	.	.	TGTGCCAGCAGTGAAGAACAGTCCGGGCTTCAATTCCACGAGCAGTACTTC	CASSEEQSGLQFHEQYF
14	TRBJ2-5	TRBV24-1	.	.	TGTGCCACCAGTTTGGTCCAGACCCAAGAGACCCAGTACTTC	CATSLVQTQETQYF
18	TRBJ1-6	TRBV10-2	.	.	TGCGCCAGCAGTGAGTCTAGGGGGACGAGGACCTATAATTCACCCCTCCACTTT	CASSESRGTRTYNSPLHF
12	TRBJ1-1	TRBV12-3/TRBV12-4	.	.	TGTGCCATCCATTCTCCCGGCACTGAAGCTTTCTTT	CAIHSPGTEAFF
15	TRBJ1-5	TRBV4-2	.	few	TGTGCCAGCAGCCAAGATGGGGGATCCAATCAGCCCCAGCATTTT	CASSQDGGSNQPQHF
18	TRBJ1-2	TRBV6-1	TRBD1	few	TGTGCCAGCACCGACGGATGGGACAGGGGAACCTCGGAACATGGCTACACCTTC	CASTDGWDRGTSEHGYTF
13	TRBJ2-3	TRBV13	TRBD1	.	TGTGCCAGCAGCACCAACAGGGGAAATACGCAGTATTTT	CASSTNRGNTQYF
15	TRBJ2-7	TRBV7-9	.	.	TGTACCAGCAGCTTAGACGGGAGTCCCTCCTACGAGCAGTACTTC	CTSSLDGSPSYEQYF
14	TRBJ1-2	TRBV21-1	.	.	TGTGCCAGCAGCAAAGGGGGTGGCAGCTATGGCTACACCTTC	CASSKGGGSYGYTF
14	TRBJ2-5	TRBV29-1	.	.	TGCAGCGTTGAATCGAGGACTACACAAGAGACCCAGTACTTC	CSVESRTTQETQYF
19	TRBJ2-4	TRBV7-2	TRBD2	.	TGTGCCAGCAGCTTAGCGGCGCCTAGCGGTACCCTAGCCAAAAACATTCAGTACTTC	CASSLAAPSGTLAKNIQYF
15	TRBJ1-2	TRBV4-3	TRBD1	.	TGCGCCAGCAGCCCCGGGACAGGGTGGCACTATGGCTACACCTTC	CASSPGTGWHYGYTF
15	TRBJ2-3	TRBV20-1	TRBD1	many	TGCAGTGCCGGACAAGACGGGACAGGGGTAGATACGCAGTATTTT	CSAGQDGTGVDTQYF
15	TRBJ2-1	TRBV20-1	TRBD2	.	TGCAGTGCTACCTCCCGCGGGAGGTCCTACAATGAGCAGTTCTTC	CSATSRGRSYNEQFF
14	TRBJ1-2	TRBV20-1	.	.	TGCAGTGCTAGAGATGACGCGGGGTACTATGGCTACACCTTC	CSARDDAGYYGYTF
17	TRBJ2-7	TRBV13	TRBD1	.	TGTGCCAGCAGCTTGGACGGACAGGGGAGGGTCTCCTACGAGCAGTACTTC	CASSLDGQGRVSYEQYF
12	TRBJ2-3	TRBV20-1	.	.	TGCAGTGCTAGAGATTTTCGTGGTACGCAGTATTTT	CSARDFRGTQYF
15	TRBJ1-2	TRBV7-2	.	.	TGTGCCAGCAGCATAGCCCGACAGACTAACTATGGCTACACCTTC	CASSIARQTNYGYTF
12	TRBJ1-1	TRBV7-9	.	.	TGTGCCAGCAGCTTAGGGGACGGTGAAGCTTTCTTT	CASSLGDGEAFF
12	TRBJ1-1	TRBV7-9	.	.	TGTGCCAGCAGCTTAGAAGGGGGAGGAGCTTTCTTT	CASSLEGGGAFF
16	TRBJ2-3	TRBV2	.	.	TGTGCCAGCAGTTCACCCCCTTTACAGGTCACAGATACGCAGTATTTT	CASSSPPLQVTDTQYF
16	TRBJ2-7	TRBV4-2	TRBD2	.	TGTGCCAGCAGCCAAGAAACTAGCGGGAGTGACTACGAGCAGTACTTC	CASSQETSGSDYEQYF
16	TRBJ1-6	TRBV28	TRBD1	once	TGTGCCAGCAGTCTCGGACAGGCCTTTGGGGATTCACCCCTCCACTTT	CASSLGQAFGDSPLHF
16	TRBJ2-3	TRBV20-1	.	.	TGCAGTGCTAGAAGTTTGAGGGATACTAGCACAGATACGCAGTATTTT	CSARSLRDTSTDTQYF
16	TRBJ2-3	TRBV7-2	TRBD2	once	TGTGCCAGCAGCCCAAGGGGGACTAGCCCCACAGATACGCAGTATTTT	CASSPRGTSPTDTQYF
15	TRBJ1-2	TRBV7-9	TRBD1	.	TGTGCCAGCAGCTGGGGGACAGGAGGGGCCTATGGCTACACCTTC	CASSWGTGGAYGYTF
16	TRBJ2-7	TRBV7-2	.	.	TGTGCCAGCAGCCCAGAGTCGGGAGCGCTCTCCTACGAGCAGTACTTC	CASSPESGALSYEQYF
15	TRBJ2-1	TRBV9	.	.	TGTGCCAGCAGCGTAGGGTGGGGCTCCTACAATGAGCAGTTCTTC	CASSVGWGSYNEQFF
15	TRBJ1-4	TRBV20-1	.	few	TGCAGTGCTAGAGTTAAAGGCGGGACTAATGAAAAACTGTTTTTT	CSARVKGGTNEKLFF
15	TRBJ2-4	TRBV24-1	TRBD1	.	TGTGCCACCAGTGAGGGACAGGGAGCCAAAAACATTCAGAACTTC	CATSEGQGAKNIQNF
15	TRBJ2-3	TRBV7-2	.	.	TGTGCCAGCAGCTTTTTAGCGGTTAGCACAGATACGCAGTATTTT	CASSFLAVSTDTQYF
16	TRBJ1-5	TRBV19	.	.	TGTGCCAGTAGTATTGCAGGGGCGCGGAGCAATCAGCCCCAGCATTTT	CASSIAGARSNQPQHF
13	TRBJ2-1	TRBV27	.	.	TGTGCCAGCAGTCCCCGGCCCTACAATGAGCAGTTCTTC	CASSPRPYNEQFF
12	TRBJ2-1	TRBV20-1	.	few	TGCAGTGCTATACACGGGGCTCGGTCCCCGTTCTTC	CSAIHGARSPFF
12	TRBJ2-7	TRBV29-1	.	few	TGCAGCGTTGGGGTGGATTCCTACGAGCAGTACTTC	CSVGVDSYEQYF
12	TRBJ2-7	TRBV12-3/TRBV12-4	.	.	TGTGCCAGCCAGGGGCCGGCCTACGAGCAGTACTTC	CASQGPAYEQYF